These 30 T cell receptor beta chains share one sample of origin, sequenced in a study of cytomegalovirus exposure and HLA in healthy donors (dated 2017 in TCRdb). Receptors were amplified or captured by the immunoSEQ multiplex PCR assay. For the multiplex PCR, a mixture combining 60 forward primers for TCR Vbeta segments and 13 reverse primers for TCR Jbeta segments was used. Drawn from immuneACCESS, this table holds only the in-frame rearrangements with V and J called that TCRdb kept. Clones are partly lost; checked studies trace under half to an unresolved V gene and leave the rest unexplained. For this sample the table gives about 180,000 clones, of which under 85% were detected only once. The top ten clones comprise 2.9% of the sample. The sequenced sample was PBMCs. Receptors were obtained from a male donor in good health and CMV-seronegative.

In the case of this clone: At one boundary the junction diverges from the germline segment, which might be a read error. The chain has TRBV6-5 and TRBJ2-1; perhaps TRBD2 as D (5 bases). CDR1 is MNHEY and CDR2 is SVGAGI in the germline V gene. This CDR3 comprises 11 residues. In DNA form, the CDR3 reads TGTGCCAGCAGTTTCCCCGGAGGCCCGGTCTTC. This gives the protein CASSFPGGPVF.

The chain couples TRBV2 to TRBJ1-1; D unresolved. In germline, CDR1 is SNHLY, CDR2 FYNNEI. V lost 8 bases and J lost 3, with 16 bases in between. This CDR3 has 14 amino acids. The CDR3 region is CASCEGVAYTEAFF. The CDR3 nucleotides read TGTGCCAGCTGCGAGGGTGTAGCGTACACTGAAGCTTTCTTT.

This clone appeared a single time. The rearrangement uses TRBV29-1 and TRBJ2-6; D not resolved. This CDR3 has 14 amino acids. Trimming removed 3 bases at V and 1 base at J, with 7 bases between. Germline assignment: CDR1 SQVTM and CDR2 ANQGSEA. CDR3 bases: TGCAGCGTTGACGGAGAATCTGGGGCCAACGTCCTGACTTTC. It yields the protein CSVDGESGANVLTF. The variable domain in full, completed from reference TRBV29-1 and TRBJ2-6, reads SAVISQKPSRDICQRGTSLTIQCQVDSQVTMMFWYRQQPGQSLTLIATANQGSEATYESGFVIDKFPISRPNLTFSTLTVSNMSPEDSSIYLCSVDGESGANVLTFGAGSRLTVL.

The chain uses TRBV18 and TRBJ1-2, with D maybe TRBD1 (6 bases). With 3 bases removed from V and 7 bases from J, the gap between germline ends came to 18 bases. The CDR3 spans 15 residues. The germline V gene has CDR1 KGHSH and CDR2 LQKENI. The DNA of the CDR3 is TGTGCCAGCTCACCCGGACAGACAATAGTTAGTGGCTACACCTTC. Protein sequence: CASSPGQTIVSGYTF.

The J gene is TRBJ1-5, the V gene TRBV4-1; 9 bases agree with TRBD1. V trimming: 4 bases; J trimming: 3 bases; junction bases outside the gene matches: 13. Germline V gives CDR1 MGHRA, CDR2 YSYEKL. The CDR3 is 18 residues long. The CDR3 region is CASSPPQGGQGTNQPQHF. The CDR3 coding sequence is TGCGCCAGCAGCCCCCCCCAAGGGGGACAGGGTACCAATCAGCCCCAGCATTTT.

The rearrangement links TRBV28 to TRBJ1-3; 7 bases fit TRBD1. The trim removed 2 bases at V and 8 bases at J, leaving 9 bases unmatched. The CDR3 has 15 amino acids. Germline-derived CDR1 and CDR2 are MDHEN and SYDVKM. The CDR3 DNA reads as TGTGCCAGCAGTTTAGCGGAGACAGGGTTTGACACCATATATTTT. Its translation is CASSLAETGFDTIYF.

The V gene is TRBV6-5, the J gene TRBJ1-5; D is ambiguous. Between the trimmed V and J ends, which lost 8 bases and 0 bases, there was a span of 11 bases. Per germline, CDR1 MNHEY and CDR2 SVGAGI. This CDR3 comprises 14 residues. The CDR3 loop reads CASREVDSNQPQHF. DNA of the CDR3: TGTGCCAGCCGAGAGGTGGATAGCAATCAGCCCCAGCATTTT.

The V call is TRBV30, the J call TRBJ1-4; D is possibly TRBD1 (5 bases). Germline-derived CDR1 and CDR2 are GTSNPN and SVGIG (reference sequence). This CDR3 is built from 13 residues. Between the trimmed V and J ends, which lost 2 bases and 3 bases, there was a span of 7 bases. Written as DNA, the CDR3 is TGTGCCTGGAGTAGGGGATCTAATGAAAAACTGTTTTTT. As protein: CAWSRGSNEKLFF.

The chain has TRBV7-9 and TRBJ1-3; possible D gene TRBD1, 5 bases. The ends were cut back, 5 bases at V and 0 bases at J, with 17 bases in the middle. This CDR3 is 17 amino acids long. Germline CDR1 and CDR2: SEHNR and FQNEAQ (reference sequence). The CDR3 DNA follows: TGTGCCAGCAGCAGAAGGGCCAGGGATTACTCTGGAAACACCATATATTTT. Amino acids: CASSRRARDYSGNTIYF.

V is TRBV5-8 and J is TRBJ1-2, with 9 bases identical to TRBD1. The J segment lost 0 bases and the V segment lost 2 bases, leaving 2 bases of the junction unmatched. There are 15 residues in the CDR3. The germline V gene encodes CDR1 SGHTS and CDR2 YDEGEE. The CDR3 DNA is TGTGCCAGCAGCTTTGGGACAGGGACTAACTATGGCTACACCTTC. Translation gives CASSFGTGTNYGYTF.

This CDR3 reads CASSYGTSGRGEQYF. The CDR3 coding sequence is TGTGCCAGCAGTTACGGGACTAGCGGGAGAGGCGAGCAGTACTTC. The rearrangement links TRBV6-6 to TRBJ2-7; TRBD2 agrees at 14 bases. The CDR3 has 15 residues. J was trimmed by 6 bases and V by 2 bases; bases with no gene match: 3. Germline CDR1 and CDR2: MNHNY and SVGAGI (reference sequence).

The chain couples TRBV4-2 to TRBJ1-5; possible D gene TRBD1, 5 bases. The CDR3 sequence is 16 residues long. Trimming took 0 bases from V and 1 from J, leaving 10 bases between them. The germline V gene has CDR1 LGHNA and CDR2 YNFKEQ. CDR3 protein: CASSQDSGNSNQPQHF. In nucleotides, the CDR3 is TGTGCCAGCAGCCAAGATTCAGGGAACAGCAATCAGCCCCAGCATTTT.

The CDR3 is CASSPPGFGRTEAFF. In DNA, the CDR3 is TGTGCCAGCAGTCCTCCGGGGTTCGGACGGACTGAAGCTTTCTTT. This chain connects TRBV28 to TRBJ1-1; D uncertain. There are 15 residues in the CDR3. Trimming took 5 bases from V and 5 from J, leaving 18 bases between them. CDR1 and CDR2 from the germline V gene are MDHEN and SYDVKM.

Only a few counts were recorded for this clone. V gene TRBV4-1 combines with J gene TRBJ2-1; TRBD2 matches 9 bases. The CDR3 sequence is 15 residues long. The V segment lost 0 bases and the J segment 6 bases; nucleotides outside the gene matches: 3. Germline V CDR1 and CDR2: MGHRA, YSYEKL. The CDR3 nucleotides read TGCGCCAGCAGCCAAGAAGCGGGAGGTATCAATGAGCAGTTCTTC. Its translation: CASSQEAGGINEQFF.

This rearrangement joins TRBV6-5 to TRBJ1-2; 9 nucleotides match TRBD1. In germline, CDR1 is MNHEY, CDR2 SVGAGI. After removal of 6 bases from V and 7 bases from J, the junction contained 6 bases not matched to a gene. CDR3 length: 13 residues. CDR3 sequence: CASRLRDRVGYTF. In DNA, the CDR3 is TGTGCCAGCAGACTCCGGGACAGGGTTGGCTACACCTTC.

The rearrangement joins TRBV7-3 to TRBJ2-3; 8 bases fit TRBD2. The CDR3 totals 18 residues. Looked up from germline, CDR1 is SGHTA and CDR2 is FQGTGA. The V and J ends lost 2 bases and 0 bases, in that order; junction bases with no gene match: 10. Here the CDR3 DNA reads TGTGCCAGCAGCTTACGGGGAACTAGCGGTACTAGCACAGATACGCAGTATTTT. Its protein product is CASSLRGTSGTSTDTQYF.

This chain links TRBV13 with TRBJ1-6; D is perhaps TRBD1 (6 bases). Germline values: CDR1 PRHDT, CDR2 FYEKMQ (reference sequence). With 0 bases removed from V and 7 bases from J, the gap between germline ends came to 7 bases. This CDR3 contains 14 residues. CDR3 coding DNA: TGTGCCAGCAGCTTAGGGACAGGAAATTCACCCCTCCACTTT. Translating it yields CASSLGTGNSPLHF.

The CDR3 coding sequence is TGTGCCAGCAGTTTATCCCCCCGGGGGTGGGCGGGAGGTGCCAATGAGCAGTTCTTC. Protein sequence: CASSLSPRGWAGGANEQFF. The chain joins TRBV28 to TRBJ2-1, with 8 bases matching TRBD2. The germline CDR1 and CDR2 sequences are MDHEN and SYDVKM. V was clipped by 1 base and J by 6 bases; unmatched bases: 17. The CDR3 runs to 19 residues.

The chain links TRBV7-8 to TRBJ2-5, with 11 bases aligning to TRBD2. This CDR3 is built from 14 residues. V lost 5 bases and J lost 5; bases outside the gene matches: 4. CDR1 SGHVS and CDR2 FQNEAQ come from the germline V gene. The CDR3 here is CASSASGRWETQYF. In DNA, the CDR3 is TGTGCCAGCAGCGCTAGCGGGAGGTGGGAGACCCAGTACTTC.

This chain links TRBV28 with TRBJ1-3; D is unclear. Germline loops: CDR1 MDHEN, CDR2 SYDVKM. The CDR3 extends over 14 amino acids. V lost 5 bases to trimming and J lost 0 bases, with 8 bases between them. The DNA of the CDR3 is TGTGCCAGCAGTCTCGGGTACTCTGGAAACACCATATATTTT. Translated: CASSLGYSGNTIYF.

This clone was seen more than once but under ten times. The rearrangement joins TRBV28 to TRBJ2-6, with TRBD1 matching 10 bases. Germline V CDR1 and CDR2: MDHEN, SYDVKM. The CDR3 consists of 17 residues. The J segment lost 0 bases and the V segment lost 5 bases, leaving 4 bases of the junction unmatched. The CDR3 sequence is CASSKGQGNSGANVLTF. CDR3 nucleotide sequence: TGTGCCAGCAGTAAGGGACAGGGGAACTCTGGGGCCAACGTCCTGACTTTC.

The V call is TRBV9, the J call TRBJ1-6; no firm D call. Germline CDR1 and CDR2: SGDLS and YYNGEE. V was clipped by 3 bases and J by 5 bases, with 9 bases between them. CDR3 length equals 14 residues. CDR3 in amino acids: CASSGGGNNSPLHF. CDR3 nucleotide sequence: TGTGCCAGCAGCGGTGGAGGAAATAATTCACCCCTCCACTTT.

The chain joins TRBV29-1 to TRBJ2-7, with 12 bases matching TRBD1. The CDR3 extends over 13 amino acids. Unmatched junction bases numbered 8, after V lost 8 bases and J lost 6 bases. Germline CDR1 and CDR2: SQVTM and ANQGSEA. The CDR3, as DNA: TGCAGCTGTGGGGACAGGGGGCTATCCGAGCAGTACTTC. It translates to CSCGDRGLSEQYF.

The chain uses TRBV6-1 and TRBJ1-6; the D gene is possibly TRBD1 (5 bases). This CDR3 has 14 residues. With 2 bases removed from V and 9 bases from J, the gap between germline ends came to 11 bases. From germline, CDR1 is MNHNS and CDR2 SASEGT. CDR3 in DNA: TGTGCCAGCAGTGAACTAAGGGGTTTTTCACCCCTCCACTTT. It codes for CASSELRGFSPLHF.

The gene calls are TRBV30 and TRBJ1-3, with a weak D call TRBD1 (6 bases). CDR1 and CDR2 (germline): GTSNPN, SVGIG (reference sequence). The CDR3 is made up of 14 amino acids. Trimming took off 4 bases at V and 2 bases at J, with 12 bases between the two ends. The CDR3 reads CAWTGEKTGNTIYF. The CDR3 bases are TGTGCCTGGACAGGGGAGAAGACTGGAAACACCATATATTTT.

The V and J genes are TRBV19 and TRBJ2-1, with D possibly being TRBD2 (5 bases). This CDR3 is 12 amino acids long. The V end was cut by 9 bases, the J end by 7 bases, with 13 bases between. Germline-derived CDR1 and CDR2 are LNHDA and SQIVND (reference sequence). The CDR3 is CASGDKKNEQFF. The CDR3 DNA reads as TGTGCCAGCGGGGATAAAAAGAATGAGCAGTTCTTC.

V is TRBV30 and J is TRBJ1-5, with unresolved D. The CDR3 runs 12 residues. Trimming took 3 bases from V and 4 from J, leaving 7 bases between them. CDR1 is GTSNPN and CDR2 is SVGIG in the germline V gene (reference sequence). CDR3 bases: TGTGCCTGGAGGGCGGGTAATCAGCCCCAGCATTTT. Protein sequence: CAWRAGNQPQHF.

This clone has just a few counts. The genes are TRBV6-5 and TRBJ2-5; D unresolved. This CDR3 region has 11 residues. CDR1 and CDR2 from the germline V gene are MNHEY and SVGAGI. V was clipped by 6 bases and J by 8 bases, with 10 bases between them. The CDR3 DNA is TGTGCCAGCAGCTCCCTTTATACCCAGTACTTC. Amino acids: CASSSLYTQYF.

The rearrangement uses TRBV28 and TRBJ2-1, with 9 nucleotides matching TRBD2. CDR1 MDHEN and CDR2 SYDVKM come from the germline V gene. This CDR3 has 14 residues. Losses at the gene ends were 6 bases for V and 1 base for J; bases not matched to a gene: 1. The CDR3 DNA sequence: TGTGCCAGCAGGAGCGGGAGGTCCTACAATGAGCAGTTCTTC. It yields the protein CASRSGRSYNEQFF.

This chain uses TRBV5-1 with TRBJ2-1; D may be TRBD1 (6 bases). CDR3 length: 13 amino acids. Germline-derived CDR1 and CDR2 are SGHRS and YFSETQ. V was cut by 4 bases and J by 12 bases, with 17 bases left in between. Here the CDR3 DNA reads TGCGCCAGCAGCCCGCCAGGGCAAGGGGGGCAGTTCTTC. Its protein is CASSPPGQGGQFF.